Here is one TCR beta chain with its context. Germline values: CDR1 SEHNR, CDR2 FQNEAQ (reference sequence). The CDR3 has 15 amino acids. Unmatched junction bases numbered 5, after V lost 5 bases and J lost 6 bases. The data belong to a study of T cells in Graves' hyperthyroidism and ophthalmopathy. The source material, RNA transcripts, was used to amplify TCR beta CDR3 regions. Initially, a first-round RT-PCR of the TCR CDR3 employed the HTBI primer set. MiXCR, run by TCRdb on the multiplex PCR reads, gives a single entry per CDR3 protein. Of about 600,000 distinct CDR3 sequences listed, approximately 14% are singletons.

This TCR was recovered from a woman under 30 with Graves' ophthalmopathy. The chain combines TRBV7-9 with TRBJ2-2, with 11 bases matching TRBD2. Sequencing input: blood. The CDR3 DNA reads as TGTGCCAGCAGCCCCGGGACTAGCGGACCCGGGGAGCTGTTTTTT. It yields the protein CASSPGTSGPGELFF.